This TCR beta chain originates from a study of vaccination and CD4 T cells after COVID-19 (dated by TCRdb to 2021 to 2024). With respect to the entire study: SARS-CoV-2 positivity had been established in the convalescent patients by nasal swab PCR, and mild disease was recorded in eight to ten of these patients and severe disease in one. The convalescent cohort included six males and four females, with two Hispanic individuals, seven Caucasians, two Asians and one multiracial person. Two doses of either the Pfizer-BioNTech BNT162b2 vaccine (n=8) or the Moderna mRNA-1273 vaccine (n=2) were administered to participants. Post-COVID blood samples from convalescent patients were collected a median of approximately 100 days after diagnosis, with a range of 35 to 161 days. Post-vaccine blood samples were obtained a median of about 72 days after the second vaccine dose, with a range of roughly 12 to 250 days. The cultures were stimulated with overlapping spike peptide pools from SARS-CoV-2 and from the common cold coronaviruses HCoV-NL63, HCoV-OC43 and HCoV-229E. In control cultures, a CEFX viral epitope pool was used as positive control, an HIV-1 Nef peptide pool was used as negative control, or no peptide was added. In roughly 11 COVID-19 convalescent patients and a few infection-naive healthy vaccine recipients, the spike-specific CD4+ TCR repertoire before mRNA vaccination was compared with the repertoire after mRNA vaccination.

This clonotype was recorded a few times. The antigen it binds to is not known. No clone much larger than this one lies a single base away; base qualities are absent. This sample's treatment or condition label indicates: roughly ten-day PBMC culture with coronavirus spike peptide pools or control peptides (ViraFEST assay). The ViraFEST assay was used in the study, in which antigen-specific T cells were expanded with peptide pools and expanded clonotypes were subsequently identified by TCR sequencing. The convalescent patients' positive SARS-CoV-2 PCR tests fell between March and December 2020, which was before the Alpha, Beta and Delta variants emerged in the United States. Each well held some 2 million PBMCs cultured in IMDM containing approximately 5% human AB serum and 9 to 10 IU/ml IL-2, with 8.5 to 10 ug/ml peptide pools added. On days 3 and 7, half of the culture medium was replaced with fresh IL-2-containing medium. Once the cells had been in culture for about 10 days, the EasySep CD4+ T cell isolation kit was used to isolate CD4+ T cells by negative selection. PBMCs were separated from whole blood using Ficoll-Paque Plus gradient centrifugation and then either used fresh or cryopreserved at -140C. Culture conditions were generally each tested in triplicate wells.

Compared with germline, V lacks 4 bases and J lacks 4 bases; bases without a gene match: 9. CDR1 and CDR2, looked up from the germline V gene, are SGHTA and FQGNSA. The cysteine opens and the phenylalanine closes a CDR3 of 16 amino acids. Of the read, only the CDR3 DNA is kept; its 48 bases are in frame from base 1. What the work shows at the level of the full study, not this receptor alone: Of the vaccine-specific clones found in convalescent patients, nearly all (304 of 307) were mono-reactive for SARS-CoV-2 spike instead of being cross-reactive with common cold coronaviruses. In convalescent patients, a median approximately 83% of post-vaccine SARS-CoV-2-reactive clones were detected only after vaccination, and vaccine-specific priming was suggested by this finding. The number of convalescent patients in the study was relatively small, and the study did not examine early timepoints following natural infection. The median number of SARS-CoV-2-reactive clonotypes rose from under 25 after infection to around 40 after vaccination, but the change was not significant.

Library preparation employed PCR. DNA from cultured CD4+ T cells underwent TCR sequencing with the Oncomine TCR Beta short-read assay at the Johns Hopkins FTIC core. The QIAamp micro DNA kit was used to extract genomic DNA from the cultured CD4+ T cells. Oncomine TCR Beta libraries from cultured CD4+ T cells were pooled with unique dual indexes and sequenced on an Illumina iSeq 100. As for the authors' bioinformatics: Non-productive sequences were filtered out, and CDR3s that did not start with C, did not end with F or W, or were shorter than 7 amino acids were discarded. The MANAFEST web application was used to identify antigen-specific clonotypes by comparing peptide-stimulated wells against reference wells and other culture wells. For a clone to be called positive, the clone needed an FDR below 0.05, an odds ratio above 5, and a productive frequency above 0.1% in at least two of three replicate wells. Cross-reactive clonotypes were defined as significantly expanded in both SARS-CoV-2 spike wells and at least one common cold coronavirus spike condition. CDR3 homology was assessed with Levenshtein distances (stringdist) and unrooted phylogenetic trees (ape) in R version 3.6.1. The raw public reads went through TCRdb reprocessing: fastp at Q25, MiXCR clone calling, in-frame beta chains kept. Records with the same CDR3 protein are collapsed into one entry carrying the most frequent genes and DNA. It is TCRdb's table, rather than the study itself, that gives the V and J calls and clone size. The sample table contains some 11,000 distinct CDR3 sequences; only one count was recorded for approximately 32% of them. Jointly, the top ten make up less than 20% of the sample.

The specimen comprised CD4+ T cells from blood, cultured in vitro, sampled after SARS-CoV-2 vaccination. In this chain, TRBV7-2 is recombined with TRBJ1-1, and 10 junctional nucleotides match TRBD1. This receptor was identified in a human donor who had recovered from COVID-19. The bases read TGTGCCAGCAGCTCCCCGTGGGGGACAGGGGCCACTGAAGCTTTCTTT. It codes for CASSSPWGTGATEAFF.